This TCR beta chain was captured by sequencing in a study of blood T cells in healthy people across ages. Overall study results and limits: It was held that the diversity estimates obtained from one million T cells were underestimates. Aged donors had fewer naive CD4+ cells and lower diversity than long-lived donors. Per-million-T-cell TCR beta diversity fell roughly linearly with age.

A sample-barcoded 5' primer and a J-beta primer mix were used in a second PCR of roughly 7 to 11 cycles. Each CDR3 protein is one row after TCRdb ran MiXCR on the 5' RACE reads. The table includes hundreds of thousands of distinct CDR3 sequences, roughly 46% detected once. On this clonotype itself: The antigen remains undetermined.

Total RNA amounts of at least 5 micrograms were extracted per sample. This clonotype was sampled from an elderly man in good health. The sample was blood.

The CDR3 here is CSAWDYTYEQYF. DNA of the CDR3: TGCAGCGCGTGGGACTATACTTACGAGCAGTACTTC. This chain joins TRBV20-1 and TRBJ2-7; 7 nucleotides agree with TRBD2. This CDR3 spans 12 amino acids. The V gene's germline CDR1 is DFQATT and CDR2 SNEGSKA (reference sequence).